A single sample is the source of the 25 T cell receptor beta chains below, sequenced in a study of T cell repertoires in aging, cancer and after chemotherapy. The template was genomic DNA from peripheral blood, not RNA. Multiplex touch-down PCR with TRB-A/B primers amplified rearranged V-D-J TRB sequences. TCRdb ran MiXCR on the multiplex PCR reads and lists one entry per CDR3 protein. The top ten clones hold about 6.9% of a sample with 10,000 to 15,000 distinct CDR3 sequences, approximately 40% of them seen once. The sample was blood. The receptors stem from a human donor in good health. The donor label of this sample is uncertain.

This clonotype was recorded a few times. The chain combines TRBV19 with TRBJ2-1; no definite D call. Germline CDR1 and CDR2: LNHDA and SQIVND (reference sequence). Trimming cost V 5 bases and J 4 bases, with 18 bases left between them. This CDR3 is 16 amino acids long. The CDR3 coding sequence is TGTGCCAGTAGTCCCCCGAGCCCCAAACCTTACAATGAGCAGTTCTTC. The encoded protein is CASSPPSPKPYNEQFF.

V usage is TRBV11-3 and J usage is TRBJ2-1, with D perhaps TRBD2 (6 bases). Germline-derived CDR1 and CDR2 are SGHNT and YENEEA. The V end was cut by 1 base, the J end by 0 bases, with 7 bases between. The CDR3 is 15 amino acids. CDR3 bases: TGTGCCAGCAGCTTAGCGGGAGACTCCTACAATGAGCAGTTCTTC. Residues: CASSLAGDSYNEQFF.

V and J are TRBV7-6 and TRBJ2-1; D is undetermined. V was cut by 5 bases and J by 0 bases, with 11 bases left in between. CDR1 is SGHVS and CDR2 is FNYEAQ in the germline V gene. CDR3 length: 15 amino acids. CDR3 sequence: CASSPLTGSYNEQFF. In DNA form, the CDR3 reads TGTGCCAGCAGCCCCTTGACTGGCTCCTACAATGAGCAGTTCTTC.

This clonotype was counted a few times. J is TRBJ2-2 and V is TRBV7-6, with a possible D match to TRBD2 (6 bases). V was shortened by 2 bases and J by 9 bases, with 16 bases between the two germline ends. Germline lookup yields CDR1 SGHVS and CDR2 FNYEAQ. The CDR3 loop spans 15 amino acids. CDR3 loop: CASSLISGGVRELFF. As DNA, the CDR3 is TGTGCCAGCAGCTTAATCTCAGGAGGGGTTAGGGAGCTGTTTTTT.

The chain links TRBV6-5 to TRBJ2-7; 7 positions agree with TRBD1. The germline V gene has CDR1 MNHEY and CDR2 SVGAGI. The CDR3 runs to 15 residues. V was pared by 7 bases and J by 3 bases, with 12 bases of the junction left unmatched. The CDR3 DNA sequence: TGTGCCAGCACTACTTGGACAGGACACAACTACGAGCAGTACTTC. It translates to CASTTWTGHNYEQYF.

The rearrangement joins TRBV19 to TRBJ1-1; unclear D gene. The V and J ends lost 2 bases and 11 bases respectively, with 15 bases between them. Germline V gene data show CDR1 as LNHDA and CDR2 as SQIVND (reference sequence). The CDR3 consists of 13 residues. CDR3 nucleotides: TGTGCCAGTAGTATAAGGTCGATCGGACGGGCTTTCTTT. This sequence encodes CASSIRSIGRAFF. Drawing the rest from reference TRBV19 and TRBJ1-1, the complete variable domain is DGGITQSPKYLFRKEGQNVTLSCEQNLNHDAMYWYRQDPGQGLRLIYYSQIVNDFQKGDIAEGYSVSREKKESFPLTVTSAQKNPTAFYLCASSIRSIGRAFFGQGTRLTVV.

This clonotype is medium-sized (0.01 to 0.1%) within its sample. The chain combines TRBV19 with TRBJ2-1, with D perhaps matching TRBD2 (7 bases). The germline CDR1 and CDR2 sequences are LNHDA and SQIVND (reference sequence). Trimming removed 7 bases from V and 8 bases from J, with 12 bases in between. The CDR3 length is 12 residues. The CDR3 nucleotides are TGTGCCAGTAATGGGGGGGGCTATGAGCAGTTCTTC. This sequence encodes CASNGGGYEQFF.

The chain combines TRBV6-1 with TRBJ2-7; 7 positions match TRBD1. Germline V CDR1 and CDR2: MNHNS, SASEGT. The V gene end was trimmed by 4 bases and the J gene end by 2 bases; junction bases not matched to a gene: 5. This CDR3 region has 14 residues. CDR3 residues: CASSGDRVAYEQYF. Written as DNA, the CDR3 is TGTGCCAGCAGTGGAGACAGGGTCGCCTACGAGCAGTACTTC.

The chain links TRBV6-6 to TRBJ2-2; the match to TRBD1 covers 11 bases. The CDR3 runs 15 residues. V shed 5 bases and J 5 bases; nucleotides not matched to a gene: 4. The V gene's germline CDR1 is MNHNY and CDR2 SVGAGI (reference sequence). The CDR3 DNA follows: TGTGCCAGCAGTGGACAGGGGGCGAGTACCGGGGAGCTGTTTTTT. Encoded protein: CASSGQGASTGELFF.

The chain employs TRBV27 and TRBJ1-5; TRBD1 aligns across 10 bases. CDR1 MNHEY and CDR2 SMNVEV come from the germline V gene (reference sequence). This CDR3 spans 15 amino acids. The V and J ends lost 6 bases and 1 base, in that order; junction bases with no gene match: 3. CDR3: CASSGDRGSNQPQHF. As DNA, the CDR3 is TGTGCCAGCAGCGGGGACAGGGGAAGCAATCAGCCCCAGCATTTT.

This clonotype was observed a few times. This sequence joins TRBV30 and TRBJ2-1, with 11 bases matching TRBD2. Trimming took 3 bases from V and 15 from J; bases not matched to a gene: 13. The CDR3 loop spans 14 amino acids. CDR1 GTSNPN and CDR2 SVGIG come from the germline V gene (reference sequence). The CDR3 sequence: CAWRIPGLAVRAFF. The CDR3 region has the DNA TGTGCCTGGAGGATTCCGGGACTAGCGGTACGGGCGTTCTTC.

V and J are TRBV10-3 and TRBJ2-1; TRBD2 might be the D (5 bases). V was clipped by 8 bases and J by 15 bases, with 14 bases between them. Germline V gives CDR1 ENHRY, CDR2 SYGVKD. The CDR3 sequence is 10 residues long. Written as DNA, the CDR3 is TGTGCCATCGGACTTGATAGGTGGTTCTTC. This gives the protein CAIGLDRWFF.

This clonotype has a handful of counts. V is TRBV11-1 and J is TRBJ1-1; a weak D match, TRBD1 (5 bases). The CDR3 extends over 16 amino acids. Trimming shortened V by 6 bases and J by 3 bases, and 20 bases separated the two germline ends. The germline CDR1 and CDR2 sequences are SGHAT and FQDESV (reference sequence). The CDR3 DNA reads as TGTGCCAGCAGGGCGAGGAGGCAGGGTCGATACACTGAAGCTTTCTTT. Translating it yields CASRARRQGRYTEAFF.

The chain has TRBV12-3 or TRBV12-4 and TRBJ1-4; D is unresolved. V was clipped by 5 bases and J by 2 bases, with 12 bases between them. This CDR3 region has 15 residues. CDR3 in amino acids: CASSPPGSTNEKLFF. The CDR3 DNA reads TGTGCCAGCAGTCCTCCGGGCTCTACTAATGAAAAACTGTTTTTT.

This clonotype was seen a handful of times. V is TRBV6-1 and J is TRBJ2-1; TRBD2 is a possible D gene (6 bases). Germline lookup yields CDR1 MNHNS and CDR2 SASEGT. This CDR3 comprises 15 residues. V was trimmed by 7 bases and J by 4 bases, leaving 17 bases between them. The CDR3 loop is CASILTRTEYNEQFF. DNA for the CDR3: TGTGCCAGCATTTTGACTAGGACCGAGTACAATGAGCAGTTCTTC.

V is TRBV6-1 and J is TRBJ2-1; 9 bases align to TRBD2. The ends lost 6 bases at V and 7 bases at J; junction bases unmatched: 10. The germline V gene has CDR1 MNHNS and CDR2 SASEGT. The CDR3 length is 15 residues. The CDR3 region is CASRPTSGRGNEQFF. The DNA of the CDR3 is TGTGCCAGCAGACCAACTAGCGGGCGGGGGAATGAGCAGTTCTTC.

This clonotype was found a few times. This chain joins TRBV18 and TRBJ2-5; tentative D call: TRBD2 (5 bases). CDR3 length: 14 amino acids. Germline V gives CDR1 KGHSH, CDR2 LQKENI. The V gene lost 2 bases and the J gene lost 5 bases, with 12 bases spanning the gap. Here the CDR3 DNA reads TGTGCCAGCTCACCATTTGGAGGCGGTGAGACCCAGTACTTC. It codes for CASSPFGGGETQYF.

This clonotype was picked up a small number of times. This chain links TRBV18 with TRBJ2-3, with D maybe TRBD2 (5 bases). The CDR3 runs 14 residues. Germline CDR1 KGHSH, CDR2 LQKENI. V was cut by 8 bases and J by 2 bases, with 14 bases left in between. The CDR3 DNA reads TGTGCCAGCCTTCCTGGACTCCACACAGATACGCAGTATTTT. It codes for CASLPGLHTDTQYF.

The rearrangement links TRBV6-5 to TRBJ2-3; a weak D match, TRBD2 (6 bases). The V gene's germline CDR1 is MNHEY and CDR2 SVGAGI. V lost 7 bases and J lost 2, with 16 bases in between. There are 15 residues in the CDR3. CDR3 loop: CASTPWGGITDTQYF. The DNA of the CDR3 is TGTGCCAGCACGCCGTGGGGCGGGATCACAGATACGCAGTATTTT.

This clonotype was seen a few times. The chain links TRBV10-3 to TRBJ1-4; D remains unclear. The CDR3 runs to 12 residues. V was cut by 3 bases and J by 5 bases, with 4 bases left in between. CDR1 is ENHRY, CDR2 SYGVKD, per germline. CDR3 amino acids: CAISEENEKLFF. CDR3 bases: TGTGCCATCAGTGAAGAGAATGAAAAACTGTTTTTT.

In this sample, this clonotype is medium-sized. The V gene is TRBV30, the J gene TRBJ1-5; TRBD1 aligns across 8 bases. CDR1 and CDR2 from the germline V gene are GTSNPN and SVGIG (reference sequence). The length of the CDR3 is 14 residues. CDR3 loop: CAANRGESNQPQHF. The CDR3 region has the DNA TGTGCTGCAAACAGGGGGGAAAGCAATCAGCCCCAGCATTTT.

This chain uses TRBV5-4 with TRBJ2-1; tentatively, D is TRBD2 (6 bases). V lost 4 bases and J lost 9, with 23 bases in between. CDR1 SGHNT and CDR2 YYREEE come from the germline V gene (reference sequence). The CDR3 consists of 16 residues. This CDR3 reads CASSPDLGSPGSEQFF. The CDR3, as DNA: TGTGCCAGCAGCCCAGACCTCGGGAGTCCGGGAAGTGAGCAGTTCTTC.

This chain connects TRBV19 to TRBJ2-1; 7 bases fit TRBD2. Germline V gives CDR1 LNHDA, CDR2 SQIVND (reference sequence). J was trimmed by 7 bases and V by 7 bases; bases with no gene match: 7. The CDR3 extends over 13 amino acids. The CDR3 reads CASIPWGGNEQFF. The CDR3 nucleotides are TGTGCCAGTATCCCATGGGGGGGGAATGAGCAGTTCTTC.

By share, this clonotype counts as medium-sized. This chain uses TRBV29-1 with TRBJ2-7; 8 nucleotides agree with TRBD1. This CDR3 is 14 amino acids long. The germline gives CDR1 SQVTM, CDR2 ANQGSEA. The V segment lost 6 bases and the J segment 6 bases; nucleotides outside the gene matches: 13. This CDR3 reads CSVRLGDRGREQYF. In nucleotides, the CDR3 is TGCAGCGTCCGCTTGGGAGACAGGGGTCGCGAGCAGTACTTC.

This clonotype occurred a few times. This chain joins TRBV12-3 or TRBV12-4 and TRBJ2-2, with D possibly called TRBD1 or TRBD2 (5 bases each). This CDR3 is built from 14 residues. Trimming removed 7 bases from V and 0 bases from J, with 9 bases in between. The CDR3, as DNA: TGTGCCAGCAACGGGACGGCGAACACCGGGGAGCTGTTTTTT. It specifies CASNGTANTGELFF.